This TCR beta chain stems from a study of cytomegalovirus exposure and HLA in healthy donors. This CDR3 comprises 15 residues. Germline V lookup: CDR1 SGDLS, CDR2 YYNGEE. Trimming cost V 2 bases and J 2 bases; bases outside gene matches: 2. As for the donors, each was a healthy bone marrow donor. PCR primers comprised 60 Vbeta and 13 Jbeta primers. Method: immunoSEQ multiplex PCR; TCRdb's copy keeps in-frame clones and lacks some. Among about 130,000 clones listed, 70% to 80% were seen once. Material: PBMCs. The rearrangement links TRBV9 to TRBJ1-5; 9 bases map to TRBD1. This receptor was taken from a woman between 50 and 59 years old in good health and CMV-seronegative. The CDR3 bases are TGTGCCAGCAGCGTCGGGGACAGGGGCAATCAGCCCCAGCATTTT. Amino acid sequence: CASSVGDRGNQPQHF.